Presented here are 21 T cell receptor beta chains from one specimen sequenced in a study of stem cell transplantation in POMP-related autoinflammatory disease. Study-wide points: PRAID patients trended toward lower TRB diversity and higher clonality in all analyzed T-cell subsets. In PRAID patients, the number of distinct TRB V-J gene pairings was restricted.

Some clones are missing from TCRdb's copy, which holds only in-frame ones; the method was immunoSEQ multiplex PCR. The table lists 8,500 to 14,000 clones, 85% to 90% of them singletons, with approximately 50% in the top ten. Their antigens are not known. The material sequenced was CD8+ T cells from PBMCs, taken before stem cell transplantation. These receptors were obtained from a human donor with POMP-related autoinflammation and immune dysregulation (PRAID).

The gene calls are TRBV11-2 and TRBJ1-2; 7 nucleotides agree with TRBD1. This CDR3 is built from 18 residues. The trim removed 7 bases at V and 3 bases at J, leaving 20 bases unmatched. Germline V lookup: CDR1 SGHAT, CDR2 FQNNGV. CDR3 region: CASTLNGGGQLGYYGYTF. CDR3 nucleotides: TGTGCCAGCACCCTTAACGGCGGGGGACAGTTAGGGTACTATGGCTACACCTTC.

The CDR3 is CARRTGTGELFF. In nucleotides, the CDR3 is TGTGCCAGACGTACAGGGACCGGGGAGCTGTTTTTT. This rearrangement joins TRBV2 to TRBJ2-2; perhaps TRBD1 as D (6 bases). Germline assignment: CDR1 SNHLY and CDR2 FYNNEI. This CDR3 has 12 amino acids. Trimming took off 9 bases at V and 5 bases at J, with 10 bases between the two ends.

This chain joins TRBV6-1 and TRBJ2-7, with 9 nucleotides matching TRBD2. After removal of 0 bases from V and 2 bases from J, the junction contained 5 bases not matched to a gene. In germline, CDR1 is MNHNS, CDR2 SASEGT. CDR3 length: 16 amino acids. The CDR3 coding sequence is TGTGCCAGCAGTGAAGCTGGACTAGCGACAACCTACGAGCAGTACTTC. As protein: CASSEAGLATTYEQYF.

The gene calls are TRBV5-1 and TRBJ2-6; unclear D gene. In germline, CDR1 is SGHRS, CDR2 YFSETQ. Trimming shortened V by 7 bases and J by 2 bases, and 7 bases separated the two germline ends. The CDR3 has 13 residues. DNA for the CDR3: TGCGCCAGCCCGGGCCCTGGGGCCAACGTCCTGACTTTC. The encoded protein is CASPGPGANVLTF.

This sequence joins TRBV15 and TRBJ2-7, with 8 positions matching TRBD2. Trimming removed 2 bases from V and 7 bases from J; junction bases left unmatched: 10. The CDR3 has 15 amino acids. The germline V gene encodes CDR1 LNHNV and CDR2 YYDKDF (reference sequence). The CDR3 spells CATSRRLAPGKEQYF. The CDR3 DNA reads as TGTGCCACCAGCAGAAGACTAGCGCCGGGGAAAGAGCAGTACTTC.

The chain employs TRBV2 and TRBJ1-5; D might be TRBD1 (6 bases). Germline V CDR1 and CDR2: SNHLY, FYNNEI. The V end was cut by 7 bases, the J end by 5 bases, with 18 bases between. The CDR3 runs to 15 residues. CDR3 DNA sequence: TGTGCCAGCAATTACCCCGGGACAAAAGATCAGCCCCAGCATTTT. It codes for CASNYPGTKDQPQHF. The full variable domain, completed using reference TRBV2 and TRBJ1-5, is EPEVTQTPSHQVTQMGQEVILRCVPISNHLYFYWYRQILGQKVEFLVSFYNNEISEKSEIFDDQFSVERPDGSNFTLKIRSTKLEDSAMYFCASNYPGTKDQPQHFGDGTRLSIL.

The chain combines TRBV19 with TRBJ2-1; D is perhaps TRBD1 (5 bases). The ends were cut back, 2 bases at V and 2 bases at J, with 10 bases in the middle. Germline lookup yields CDR1 LNHDA and CDR2 SQIVND (reference sequence). The CDR3 has 15 amino acids. In nucleotides, the CDR3 is TGTGCCAGTAGTATACAGGGCTCCCCCTACAATGAGCAGTTCTTC. Translation gives CASSIQGSPYNEQFF.

The gene calls are TRBV5-8 and TRBJ2-7; no definite D call. Germline V CDR1 and CDR2: SGHTS, YDEGEE. Trimming took 9 bases from V and 3 from J, leaving 16 bases between them. This CDR3 spans 13 amino acids. This chain's CDR3 is CATSTGRHYEQYF. For the CDR3, the DNA is TGTGCCACATCGACCGGACGGCACTACGAGCAGTACTTC.

The CDR3 protein is CASSKRDYGGETQYF. CDR3 nucleotide sequence: TGTGCCAGCAGCAAAAGGGACTATGGGGGAGAGACCCAGTACTTC. The rearrangement links TRBV27 to TRBJ2-5, with TRBD2 matching 7 bases. CDR1 is MNHEY, CDR2 SMNVEV, per germline (reference sequence). Germline trimming cut 6 bases from V and 4 bases from J; bases unmatched to any gene: 11. CDR3 size: 15 residues.

This chain joins TRBV6-1 and TRBJ2-7, with D possibly TRBD1 on 5 matching bases. There are 13 residues in the CDR3. The germline V and J ends were trimmed by 4 bases and 2 bases, with 9 bases remaining between them. Per germline, CDR1 MNHNS and CDR2 SASEGT. CDR3 in amino acids: CASSADSTYEQYF. In DNA, the CDR3 is TGTGCCAGCAGTGCCGACAGTACCTACGAGCAGTACTTC.

The chain uses TRBV19 and TRBJ2-7; 11 bases match TRBD2. Trimming at V came to 4 bases and at J to 3 bases, leaving 2 bases not matched to a gene. CDR1 LNHDA and CDR2 SQIVND come from the germline V gene (reference sequence). This CDR3 is built from 14 residues. CDR3 in amino acids: CASSTTSGGYEQYF. CDR3 nucleotides: TGTGCCAGTAGTACTACTAGCGGGGGCTACGAGCAGTACTTC.

This chain joins TRBV5-1 and TRBJ1-1; perhaps TRBD1 as D (6 bases). CDR1 and CDR2 from the germline V gene are SGHRS and YFSETQ. Trimming left V 3 bases short and J 5 bases short, with 17 bases between. The CDR3 is made up of 15 amino acids. This CDR3 is CASSSPEEGGTEAFF. The CDR3 DNA is TGCGCCAGCAGCTCCCCGGAAGAAGGGGGAACTGAAGCTTTCTTT. The variable domain in full, completed from reference TRBV5-1 and TRBJ1-1, reads KAGVTQTPRYLIKTRGQQVTLSCSPISGHRSVSWYQQTPGQGLQFLFEYFSETQRNKGNFPGRFSGRQFSNSRSEMNVSTLELGDSALYLCASSSPEEGGTEAFFGQGTRLTVV.

This chain uses TRBV4-1 with TRBJ2-1, with 8 bases aligning to TRBD2. The CDR3 is made up of 12 amino acids. V gave up 3 bases and J gave up 10 bases; unmatched junction bases: 2. Looked up from germline, CDR1 is MGHRA and CDR2 is YSYEKL. The CDR3 here is CASSQRTSEQFF. DNA of the CDR3: TGCGCCAGCAGCCAGAGGACTAGCGAGCAGTTCTTC.

This sequence joins TRBV6-5 and TRBJ2-7, with 11 positions matching TRBD2. Per germline, CDR1 MNHEY and CDR2 SVGAGI. The length of the CDR3 is 15 residues. The J segment lost 2 bases and the V segment lost 6 bases, leaving 6 bases of the junction unmatched. The CDR3 loop is CASSFLAGGTYEQYF. The CDR3 nucleotides read TGTGCCAGCAGCTTCCTAGCGGGAGGTACCTACGAGCAGTACTTC.

This clone has only a few counts. The J gene is TRBJ2-3, the V gene TRBV7-3; 13 nucleotides align to TRBD2. The trim removed 4 bases at V and 6 bases at J, leaving 10 bases unmatched. Per germline, CDR1 SGHTA and CDR2 FQGTGA. This CDR3 contains 17 residues. CDR3 nucleotides: TGTGCCAGCAGCTCCAGACTAGCGGGAGGCTGGTTGGATACGCAGTATTTT. Translated: CASSSRLAGGWLDTQYF.

The chain combines TRBV28 with TRBJ2-5; D is possibly TRBD1 (9 bases). The end of the DNA fits TRBJ2-7 better, so the J call may be wrong. This CDR3 is built from 19 residues. Germline V lookup: CDR1 MDHEN, CDR2 SYDVKM. In DNA form, the CDR3 reads TGTGCCAGCGGCCCGATCTGGGGACAGGGCCCAGCGGGGGCCTACGAGCAGTACTTC. Protein product: CASGPIWGQGPAGAYEQYF.

This clone was recorded only once. The genes are TRBV28 and TRBJ2-1; TRBD2 matches 8 bases. The ends lost 2 bases at V and 6 bases at J; junction bases unmatched: 3. Germline V gives CDR1 MDHEN, CDR2 SYDVKM. The CDR3 loop spans 14 amino acids. The DNA for the CDR3 is TGTGCCAGCAGTTTAACCGGGACTAGCAATGAGCAGTTCTTC. Protein product: CASSLTGTSNEQFF.

V and J are TRBV13 and TRBJ2-3; D gene ambiguous. V dropped 6 bases and J dropped 4 bases, with 11 bases sitting between them. Per the germline V gene, CDR1 is PRHDT and CDR2 is FYEKMQ (reference sequence). The CDR3 extends over 13 amino acids. In nucleotides, the CDR3 is TGTGCCAGCAGAGGAGACTCGGCAGATACGCAGTATTTT. Amino acid sequence: CASRGDSADTQYF.

The chain is built from TRBV5-7 and TRBJ2-7; no clear D gene. TRBV5-7 is an ORF for which the function is uncertain. V was clipped by 3 bases and J by 5 bases, with 9 bases between them. This CDR3 is built from 12 residues. This chain's CDR3 is CASSWGVHEQYF. CDR3 nucleotides: TGTGCCAGCAGCTGGGGTGTCCACGAGCAGTACTTC.

The chain joins TRBV19 to TRBJ2-7; 9 bases match TRBD2. Germline CDR1 and CDR2: LNHDA and SQIVND (reference sequence). Unmatched junction bases numbered 9, after V lost 5 bases and J lost 4 bases. This CDR3 is 15 amino acids long. The CDR3 DNA is TGTGCCAGTAGTGAGGCCGGGACTAGCCGGTACGAGCAGTACTTC. Amino acid sequence: CASSEAGTSRYEQYF.

This rearrangement joins TRBV6-1 to TRBJ2-5; unclear D gene. The CDR3 has 13 amino acids. V was shortened by 4 bases and J by 6 bases, with 12 bases between the two germline ends. The germline V gene has CDR1 MNHNS and CDR2 SASEGT. The CDR3: CASSAPRDKTQYF. CDR3 bases: TGTGCCAGCAGTGCCCCTAGAGATAAGACCCAGTACTTC.